In its sample, the clone carrying this T cell receptor (beta chain) was seen a few times. Antigen unknown. Primers included in the PCR were 60 Vbeta and 13 Jbeta primers. Only in-frame clones appear in the TCRdb table, and some are missing; sequencing was by immunoSEQ multiplex PCR. The sample lists approximately 30,000 clones, about 67% occurring once. Germline CDR1 and CDR2: SGHTA and FQGTGA. V was clipped by 5 bases and J by 4 bases; unmatched bases: 11. The CDR3 contains 16 residues. The data derive from a study of cytomegalovirus exposure and HLA in healthy donors. General study points: It has been reported that TCR beta sequences accurately predicted the HLA-A and HLA-B alleles of most subjects. It was approximately 170 TCR beta chains that were listed as cytomegalovirus-associated.

The chain has TRBV7-3 and TRBJ1-1; 9 nucleotides match TRBD1. The specimen sequenced was PBMCs. The TCR sequence derives from a middle-aged man in good health and CMV-seropositive. The CDR3 coding sequence is TGTGCCAGCAGCCCCACAGGGGGCGGTGGTTTCACTGAAGCTTTCTTT. Protein sequence: CASSPTGGGGFTEAFF. Full variable domain (missing parts from reference TRBV7-3 and TRBJ1-1): GAGVSQTPSNKVTEKGKYVELRCDPISGHTALYWYRQSLGQGPEFLIYFQGTGAADDSGLPNDRFFAVRPEGSVSTLKIQRTERGDSAVYLCASSPTGGGGFTEAFFGQGTRLTVV.